This TCR beta chain was identified in a study of cytomegalovirus exposure and HLA in healthy donors. Sequencing used immunoSEQ multiplex PCR; TCRdb keeps in-frame clones, though not all of them. Among 150,000 to 200,000 clones listed, 80% to 85% were seen once. As to this clone: What it binds is unknown.

Whole-study results and caveats: Published work reported that the classifier diagnosed cytomegalovirus status with high specificity and sensitivity. Researchers catalogued 150 or so TCR beta chains as cytomegalovirus-associated.

Sequences were obtained from PBMCs. The sequence was collected from a woman between 18 and 29 years old in good health and CMV-seropositive.

For the CDR3, the DNA is TGCGCCAGCAGTACGGCCCGCTTGGTCAGCGCCCGGCCCACAGATACGCAGTATTTT. Its protein product is CASSTARLVSARPTDTQYF. The J gene is TRBJ2-3, the V gene TRBV10-1; D remains unclear. Germline-derived CDR1 and CDR2 are WNHNN and SYGVQD (reference sequence). There are 19 residues in the CDR3. V lost 5 bases and J lost 2, with 26 bases in between.